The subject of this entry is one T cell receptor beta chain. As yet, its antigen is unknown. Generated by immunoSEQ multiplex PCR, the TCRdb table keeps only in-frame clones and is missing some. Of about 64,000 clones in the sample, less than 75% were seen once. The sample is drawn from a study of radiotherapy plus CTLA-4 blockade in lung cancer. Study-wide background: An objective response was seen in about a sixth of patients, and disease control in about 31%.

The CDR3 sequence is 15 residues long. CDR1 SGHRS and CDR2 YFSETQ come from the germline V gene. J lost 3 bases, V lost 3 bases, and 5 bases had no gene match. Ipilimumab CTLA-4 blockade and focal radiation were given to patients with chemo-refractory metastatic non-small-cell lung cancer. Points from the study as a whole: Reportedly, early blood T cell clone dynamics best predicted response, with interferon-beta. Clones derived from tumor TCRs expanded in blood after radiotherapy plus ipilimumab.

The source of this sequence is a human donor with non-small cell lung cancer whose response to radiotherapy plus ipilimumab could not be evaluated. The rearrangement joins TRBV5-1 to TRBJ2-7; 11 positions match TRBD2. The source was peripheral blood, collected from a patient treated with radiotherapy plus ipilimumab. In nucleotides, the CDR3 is TGCGCCAGCAGCTCCGGACTAGCGGGCATCTACGAGCAGTACTTC. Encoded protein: CASSSGLAGIYEQYF.